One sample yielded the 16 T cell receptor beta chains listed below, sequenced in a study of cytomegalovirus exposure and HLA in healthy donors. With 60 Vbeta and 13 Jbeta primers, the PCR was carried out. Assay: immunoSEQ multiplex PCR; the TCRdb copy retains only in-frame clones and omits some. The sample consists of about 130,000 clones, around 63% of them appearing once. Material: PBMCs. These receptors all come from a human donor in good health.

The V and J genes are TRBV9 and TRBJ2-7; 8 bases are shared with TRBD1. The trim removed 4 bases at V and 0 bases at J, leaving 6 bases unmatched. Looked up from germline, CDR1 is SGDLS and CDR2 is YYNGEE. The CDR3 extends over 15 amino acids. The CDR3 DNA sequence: TGTGCCAGCAGCAAGACAGGGGTTAGCTCCTACGAGCAGTACTTC. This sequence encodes CASSKTGVSSYEQYF.

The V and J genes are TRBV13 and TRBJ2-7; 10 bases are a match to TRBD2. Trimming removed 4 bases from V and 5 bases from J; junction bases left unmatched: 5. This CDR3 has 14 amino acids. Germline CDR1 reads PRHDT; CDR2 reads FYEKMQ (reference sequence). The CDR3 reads CASSSGLAYDEQYF. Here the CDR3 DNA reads TGTGCCAGCAGCTCGGGACTAGCGTACGACGAGCAGTACTTC.

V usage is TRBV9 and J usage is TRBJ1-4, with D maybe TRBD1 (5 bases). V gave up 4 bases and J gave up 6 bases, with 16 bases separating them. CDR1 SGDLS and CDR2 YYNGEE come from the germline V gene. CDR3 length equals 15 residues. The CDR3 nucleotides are TGTGCCAGCAGCCCGACAGTGGCAGCAGATGAAAAACTGTTTTTT. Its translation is CASSPTVAADEKLFF.

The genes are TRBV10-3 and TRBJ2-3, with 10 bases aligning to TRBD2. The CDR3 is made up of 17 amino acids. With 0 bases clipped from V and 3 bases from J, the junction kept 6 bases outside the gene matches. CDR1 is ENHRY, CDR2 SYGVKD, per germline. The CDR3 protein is CAISESTVAGGTDTQYF. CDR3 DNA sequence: TGTGCCATCAGTGAGTCGACGGTAGCGGGAGGTACAGATACGCAGTATTTT.

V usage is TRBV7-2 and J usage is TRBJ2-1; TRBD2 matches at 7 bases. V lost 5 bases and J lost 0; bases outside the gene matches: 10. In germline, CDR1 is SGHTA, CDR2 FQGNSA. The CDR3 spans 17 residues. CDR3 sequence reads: CASSPPRGGGSYNEQFF. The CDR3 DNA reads TGTGCCAGCAGCCCTCCAAGGGGCGGGGGCTCCTACAATGAGCAGTTCTTC.

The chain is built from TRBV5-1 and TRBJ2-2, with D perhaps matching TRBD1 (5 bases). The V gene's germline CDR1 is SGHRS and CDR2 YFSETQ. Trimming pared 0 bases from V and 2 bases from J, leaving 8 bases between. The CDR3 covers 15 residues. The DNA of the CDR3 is TGCGCCAGCAGCTTGGGTCAGGGCAACACCGGGGAGCTGTTTTTT. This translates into CASSLGQGNTGELFF.

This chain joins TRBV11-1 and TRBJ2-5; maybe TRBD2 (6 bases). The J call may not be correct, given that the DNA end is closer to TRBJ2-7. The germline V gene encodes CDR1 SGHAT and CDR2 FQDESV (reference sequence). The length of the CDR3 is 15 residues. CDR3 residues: CASNPLGEASYEQYF. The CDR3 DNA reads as TGTGCCAGCAACCCGTTGGGGGAGGCCTCCTACGAGCAGTACTTC.

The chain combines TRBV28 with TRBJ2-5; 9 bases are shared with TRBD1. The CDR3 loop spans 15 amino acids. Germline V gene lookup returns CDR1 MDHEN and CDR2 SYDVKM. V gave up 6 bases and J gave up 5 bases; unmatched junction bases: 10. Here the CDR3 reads CASSRLTGGWETQYF. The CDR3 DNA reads TGTGCCAGCAGCAGACTAACAGGGGGCTGGGAGACCCAGTACTTC.

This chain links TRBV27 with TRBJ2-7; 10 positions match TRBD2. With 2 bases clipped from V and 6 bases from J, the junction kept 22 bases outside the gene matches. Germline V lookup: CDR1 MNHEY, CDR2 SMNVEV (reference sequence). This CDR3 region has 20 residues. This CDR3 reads CASSLRGTVPGLAIRGEQYF. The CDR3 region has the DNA TGTGCCAGCAGTTTAAGGGGGACGGTTCCGGGACTAGCGATTCGGGGCGAGCAGTACTTC.

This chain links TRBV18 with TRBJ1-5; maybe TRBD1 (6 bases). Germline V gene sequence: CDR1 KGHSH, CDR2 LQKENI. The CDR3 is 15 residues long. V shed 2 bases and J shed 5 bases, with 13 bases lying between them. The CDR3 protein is CASSPSRGNYQPQHF. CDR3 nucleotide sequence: TGTGCCAGCTCACCATCTAGGGGGAACTATCAGCCCCAGCATTTT.

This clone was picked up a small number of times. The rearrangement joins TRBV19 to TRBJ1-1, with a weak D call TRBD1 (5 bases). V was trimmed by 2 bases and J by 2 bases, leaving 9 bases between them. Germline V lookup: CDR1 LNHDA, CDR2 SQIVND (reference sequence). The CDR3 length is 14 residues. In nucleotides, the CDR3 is TGTGCCAGTAGTATACCCCAGGGAAACACTGAAGCTTTCTTT. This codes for CASSIPQGNTEAFF.

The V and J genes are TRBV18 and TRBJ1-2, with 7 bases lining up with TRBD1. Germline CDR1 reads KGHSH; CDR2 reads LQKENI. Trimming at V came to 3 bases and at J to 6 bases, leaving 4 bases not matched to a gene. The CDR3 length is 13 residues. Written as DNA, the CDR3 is TGTGCCAGCTCACCGGGACAGACGGATGGCTACACCTTC. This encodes CASSPGQTDGYTF.

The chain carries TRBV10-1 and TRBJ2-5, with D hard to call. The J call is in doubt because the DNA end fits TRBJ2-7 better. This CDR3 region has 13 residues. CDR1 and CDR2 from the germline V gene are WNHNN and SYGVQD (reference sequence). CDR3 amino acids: CASSEARDYEQYF. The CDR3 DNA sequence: TGCGCCAGCAGTGAAGCCAGAGACTACGAGCAGTACTTC.

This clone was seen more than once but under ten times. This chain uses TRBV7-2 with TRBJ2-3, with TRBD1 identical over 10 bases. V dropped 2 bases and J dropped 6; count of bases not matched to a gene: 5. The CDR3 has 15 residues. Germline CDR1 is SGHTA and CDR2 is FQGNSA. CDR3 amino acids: CASSLRGTGVDTQYF. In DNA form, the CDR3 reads TGTGCCAGCAGCTTACGCGGGACAGGGGTCGATACGCAGTATTTT.

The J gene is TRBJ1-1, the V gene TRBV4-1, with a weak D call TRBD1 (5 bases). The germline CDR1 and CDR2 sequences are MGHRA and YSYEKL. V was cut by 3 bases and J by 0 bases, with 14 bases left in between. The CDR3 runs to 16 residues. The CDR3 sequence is CASSQVGQSMNTEAFF. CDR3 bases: TGCGCCAGCAGCCAGGTGGGGCAGAGCATGAACACTGAAGCTTTCTTT.

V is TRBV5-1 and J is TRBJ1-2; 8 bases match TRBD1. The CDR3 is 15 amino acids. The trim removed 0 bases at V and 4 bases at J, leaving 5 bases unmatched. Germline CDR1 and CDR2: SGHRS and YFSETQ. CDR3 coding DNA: TGCGCCAGCAGCTTGGGGGACAGGACGTTCTATGGCTACACCTTC. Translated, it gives CASSLGDRTFYGYTF. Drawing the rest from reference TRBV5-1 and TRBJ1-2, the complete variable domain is KAGVTQTPRYLIKTRGQQVTLSCSPISGHRSVSWYQQTPGQGLQFLFEYFSETQRNKGNFPGRFSGRQFSNSRSEMNVSTLELGDSALYLCASSLGDRTFYGYTFGSGTRLTVV.